The 8 T cell receptor beta chains listed next were all sequenced from one sample in a study of T-cell memory formation after mild COVID-19. TCRdb analysed the 5' RACE reads with MiXCR anew, one entry per CDR3 protein. The data show roughly 50,000 distinct CDR3 sequences, over 9% seen once. Sequencing was carried out using PBMCs or a T cell subset sorted from them (not recorded which). The receptors shown here come from a young man who had mild COVID-19 (a few samples of this study predate the infection). Cell type and time point are not known.

Many counts were recorded for this clonotype. V gene TRBV7-2 combines with J gene TRBJ2-3, with TRBD2 matching over 9 bases. The V segment lost 1 base and the J segment 0 bases; nucleotides outside the gene matches: 5. Germline values: CDR1 SGHTA, CDR2 FQGNSA. The CDR3 is 17 residues long. CDR3 sequence (DNA): TGTGCCAGCAGCTTAGTAGCGGGGGTCTCTAGCACAGATACGCAGTATTTT. It specifies CASSLVAGVSSTDTQYF.

The chain couples TRBV5-1 to TRBJ2-4, with D tentatively TRBD1 (6 bases). This CDR3 spans 14 amino acids. Germline V gives CDR1 SGHRS, CDR2 YFSETQ. The V end was cut by 4 bases, the J end by 6 bases, with 14 bases between. The CDR3 sequence: CASSPGQLLNIQYF. The CDR3 nucleotides are TGCGCCAGCAGCCCCGGACAGTTACTAAACATTCAGTACTTC.

This clonotype has more than one count but fewer than ten. J is TRBJ2-1 and V is TRBV20-1, with TRBD1 identical over 8 bases. Germline V CDR1 and CDR2: DFQATT, SNEGSKA (reference sequence). V shed 6 bases and J 6 bases; nucleotides not matched to a gene: 10. CDR3 length: 14 amino acids. This CDR3 reads CSAVGTGAINEQFF. The CDR3 bases are TGCAGTGCGGTGGGGACAGGAGCGATCAATGAGCAGTTCTTC.

This clonotype occurred a few times. This chain joins TRBV29-1 and TRBJ1-2, with 8 bases fitting TRBD1. V lost 0 bases and J lost 4; bases outside the gene matches: 4. Germline V CDR1 and CDR2: SQVTM, ANQGSEA. CDR3 length: 14 amino acids. The CDR3 protein is CSVEDAGQAYGYTF. As DNA, the CDR3 is TGCAGCGTTGAAGATGCGGGACAGGCCTATGGCTACACCTTC.

This clonotype came up a few times. The chain employs TRBV10-3 and TRBJ1-5; D unresolved. The CDR3 has 12 residues. Trimming stripped 8 bases from V and 3 bases from J, with 8 bases between. Germline lookup yields CDR1 ENHRY and CDR2 SYGVKD. The CDR3 bases are TGTGCCATCGGCAGTCTCAATCAGCCCCAGCATTTT. It specifies CAIGSLNQPQHF.

The chain combines TRBV6-5 with TRBJ1-2, with D maybe TRBD1 (5 bases). Germline loops: CDR1 MNHEY, CDR2 SVGAGI. V was cut by 11 bases and J by 4 bases, with 17 bases left in between. CDR3 size: 13 residues. CDR3 region: CAAKGSLTYGYTF. The CDR3 DNA is TGTGCCGCAAAGGGGAGCCTAACCTATGGCTACACCTTC.

This chain joins TRBV6-5 and TRBJ2-2; 7 bases line up with TRBD2. The ends lost 6 bases at V and 6 bases at J; junction bases unmatched: 4. The CDR3 has 13 residues. From germline, CDR1 is MNHEY and CDR2 SVGAGI. CDR3 DNA: TGTGCCAGCAGGGGAGGGAGGTCCGGGGAGCTGTTTTTT. This translates into CASRGGRSGELFF.

This clonotype has only a few counts. The CDR3 DNA reads as TGTGCCAGCAGCCCACGGGGAAAAGGGGAGCAGTTCTTC. The encoded protein is CASSPRGKGEQFF. The chain carries TRBV6-6 and TRBJ2-1; perhaps TRBD2 as D (5 bases). The CDR3 is made up of 13 amino acids. In germline, CDR1 is MNHNY, CDR2 SVGAGI (reference sequence). The germline V and J ends were trimmed by 6 bases and 10 bases, with 16 bases remaining between them.